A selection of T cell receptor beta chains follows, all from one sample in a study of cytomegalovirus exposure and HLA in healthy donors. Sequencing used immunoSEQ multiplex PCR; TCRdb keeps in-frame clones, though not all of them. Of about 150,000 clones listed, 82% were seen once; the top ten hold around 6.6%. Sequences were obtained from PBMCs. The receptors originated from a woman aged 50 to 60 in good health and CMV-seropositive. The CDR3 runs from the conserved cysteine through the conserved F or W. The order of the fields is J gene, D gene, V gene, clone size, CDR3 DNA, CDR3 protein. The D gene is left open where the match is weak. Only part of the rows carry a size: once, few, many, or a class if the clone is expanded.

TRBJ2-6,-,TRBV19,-,TGTGCCAGTACTCGAAAGGGACAAAGGGACTCTGGGGCCAACGTCCTGACTTTC,CASTRKGQRDSGANVLTF
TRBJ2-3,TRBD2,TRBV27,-,TGTGCCAGCAGGCCCGGGGAGGGACGGGGAGATACGCAGTATTTT,CASRPGEGRGDTQYF
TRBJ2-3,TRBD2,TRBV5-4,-,TGTGCCAGCAGCTTCGGACTAGCGGGGAGGTGGGCAGATACGCAGTATTTT,CASSFGLAGRWADTQYF
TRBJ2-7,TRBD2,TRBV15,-,TGTGCCACCAGCAGGGTCCCCGGGACTAACGACGAGCAGTACTTC,CATSRVPGTNDEQYF
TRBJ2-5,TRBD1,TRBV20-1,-,TGCAGTGCTACACAGGGGGAGACCCAGTACTTC,CSATQGETQYF
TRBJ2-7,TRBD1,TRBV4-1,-,TGCGCCAGCAGCCAAGGACAGGGACCTTTCTACGAGCAGTACTTC,CASSQGQGPFYEQYF
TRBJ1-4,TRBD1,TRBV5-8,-,TGTGCCAGCAGCTCCTTTACAGGGGCTAATGAAAAACTGTTTTTT,CASSSFTGANEKLFF
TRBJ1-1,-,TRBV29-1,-,TGCAGCGGGAGGGGGAACACTGAAGCTTTCTTT,CSGRGNTEAFF
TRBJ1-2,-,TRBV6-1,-,TGTGCCAGCAGTGAACTTGGGCGTGTAGGCGGCTACACCTTC,CASSELGRVGGYTF
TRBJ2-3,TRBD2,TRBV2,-,TGTGCCAGCAGAGACACCGGGACTAGCGGGAGGGCCCACAGCACAGATACGCAGTATTTT,CASRDTGTSGRAHSTDTQYF
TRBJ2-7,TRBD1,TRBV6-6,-,TGTGCCAGCAGTTACATTGGGACAGGCATTTACGAGCAGTACTTC,CASSYIGTGIYEQYF
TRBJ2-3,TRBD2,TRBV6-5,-,TGTGCCAGCCGACTAGCGGTAACAGATACGCAGTATTTT,CASRLAVTDTQYF
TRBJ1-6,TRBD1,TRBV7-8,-,TGTGCCAGCAGCTTACGACAGGGAGGTCCACCCCTCCACTTT,CASSLRQGGPPLHF
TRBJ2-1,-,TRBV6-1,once,TGTGCCAGCAACCCACCGGTAGACAAGACCAATGAGCAGTTCTTC,CASNPPVDKTNEQFF
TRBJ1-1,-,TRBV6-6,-,TGTGCCAGCAGTTACCTTCAGGGTAAAGCTTTCTTT,CASSYLQGKAFF
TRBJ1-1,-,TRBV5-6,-,TGTGCCAGCAGAGGTAGGGGGATGGGGACTGAAGCTTTCTTT,CASRGRGMGTEAFF
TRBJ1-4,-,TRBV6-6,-,TGTGCCAGCAGTACCCTCGGGGGGGCTAATGAAAAACTGTTTTTT,CASSTLGGANEKLFF
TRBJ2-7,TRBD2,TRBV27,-,TGTGCCAGCAGTATGTACCGGGACTACCACCTCGAGCAGTACTTC,CASSMYRDYHLEQYF
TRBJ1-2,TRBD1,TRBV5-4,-,TGTGCCAGCAGCTGGGACAGGGGGCGTCATGGCTACACCTTC,CASSWDRGRHGYTF
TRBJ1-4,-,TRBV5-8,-,TGTGCCAGCAGCTTTTTCATGGCGTATCGGGGAACTAATGAAAAACTGTTTTTT,CASSFFMAYRGTNEKLFF
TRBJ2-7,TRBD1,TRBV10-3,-,TGTGCCATCGGGGGACAGGAGTCGTACGAGCAGTACTTC,CAIGGQESYEQYF
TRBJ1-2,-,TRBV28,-,TGTGCCAGCAGTTTAACTAAGGTCGCGGGCTACACCTTC,CASSLTKVAGYTF